What follows are 17 T cell receptor beta chains derived from one specimen sequenced in a study of blood T cell repertoires in COVID-19 (dated by TCRdb to about 2020). Library preparation employed the immunoSEQ multiplex PCR assay. This immuneACCESS table, as held by TCRdb, lists in-frame sequences with V and J called but not all clones. Of the missing ones, under half trace to an unresolved V gene in checked studies; the others have no known cause. For this sample there are 110,000 to 150,000 clones; about four fifths appear just once. The ten biggest clones cover about 3.5% of the sample. Sequencing was carried out using peripheral blood. Receptor source: a man in his 70s who had recovered from COVID-19.

V usage is TRBV28 and J usage is TRBJ2-1, with TRBD2 matching 10 bases. This CDR3 region has 16 residues. Germline-derived CDR1 and CDR2 are MDHEN and SYDVKM. The ends lost 2 bases at V and 7 bases at J; junction bases unmatched: 8. The CDR3 nucleotides are TGTGCCAGCAGTTTACCCGGGACTAGCGTCAGGAATGAGCAGTTCTTC. This codes for CASSLPGTSVRNEQFF.

The rearrangement joins TRBV28 to TRBJ1-3; TRBD1 matches 10 bases. V was pared by 7 bases and J by 0 bases, with 9 bases of the junction left unmatched. The CDR3 length is 17 residues. Looked up from germline, CDR1 is MDHEN and CDR2 is SYDVKM. As DNA, the CDR3 is TGTGCCAGCAATAGACAGGGGGCGCGGATCTCTGGAAACACCATATATTTT. It encodes CASNRQGARISGNTIYF. Full variable domain (rest looked up from reference TRBV28 and TRBJ1-3): DVKVTQSSRYLVKRTGEKVFLECVQDMDHENMFWYRQDPGLGLRLIYFSYDVKMKEKGDIPEGYSVSREKKERFSLILESASTNQTSMYLCASNRQGARISGNTIYFGEGSWLTVV.

The J gene is TRBJ2-7, the V gene TRBV3-1 (or the pseudogene TRBV3-2), with D unclear. The V end was cut by 3 bases, the J end by 3 bases, with 6 bases between. The germline V gene encodes CDR1 LGHDT and CDR2 YNNKEL (reference sequence). This CDR3 region has 12 residues. In DNA, the CDR3 is TGTGCCAGCAGCCAGGCCCTCTACGAGCAGTACTTC. Its translation: CASSQALYEQYF.

V usage is TRBV5-3 and J usage is TRBJ1-3; D gene uncertain. TRBV5-3 is treated as an ORF (open reading frame) with a function not yet certain. V lost 5 bases, J lost 3 bases, and 6 bases lay in between. CDR3 length equals 12 residues. The CDR3 coding sequence is TGTGCCAGAAGTAGACATGGAAACACCATATATTTT. It yields the protein CARSRHGNTIYF.

V and J are TRBV27 and TRBJ2-7; 10 bases line up with TRBD1. The germline gives CDR1 MNHEY, CDR2 SMNVEV (reference sequence). The CDR3 is 16 residues long. The V gene end was trimmed by 1 base and the J gene end by 2 bases; junction bases not matched to a gene: 5. The CDR3 DNA sequence: TGTGCCAGCAGTTTATATGGGACAGGGGACCCCTACGAGCAGTACTTC. Encoded protein: CASSLYGTGDPYEQYF.

The V and J genes are TRBV27 and TRBJ1-3, with TRBD1 matching over 8 bases. Unmatched junction bases numbered 0, after V lost 3 bases and J lost 2 bases. The CDR3 loop spans 14 amino acids. The germline CDR1 and CDR2 sequences are MNHEY and SMNVEV (reference sequence). CDR3: CASSFRGPGNTIYF. For the CDR3, the DNA is TGTGCCAGCAGTTTCAGGGGGCCTGGAAACACCATATATTTT.

A single count supports this clone. The chain recombines TRBV5-6 with TRBJ2-5; 8 nucleotides align to TRBD2. Germline loops: CDR1 SGHDT, CDR2 YYEEEE. The V gene end was trimmed by 5 bases and the J gene end by 11 bases; junction bases not matched to a gene: 5. This CDR3 region has 11 residues. CDR3 coding DNA: TGTGCCAGCAGGTTAGCGGGACAACAGTACTTC. Protein sequence: CASRLAGQQYF.

This clone was detected a few times. The chain couples TRBV28 to TRBJ1-1; TRBD1 matches 10 bases. Germline CDR1 reads MDHEN; CDR2 reads SYDVKM. The CDR3 covers 11 residues. J was trimmed by 11 bases and V by 7 bases; bases with no gene match: 4. CDR3 residues: CASTSDRGAFF. CDR3 DNA: TGTGCCAGCACTTCGGACAGGGGGGCTTTCTTT.

The chain carries TRBV23-1 and TRBJ1-4; possibly TRBD1 for D (5 bases). TRBV23-1 qualifies as an ORF whose function is uncertain. The germline V and J ends were trimmed by 2 bases and 6 bases, with 10 bases remaining between them. This CDR3 is built from 14 residues. CDR3 DNA: TGCGCCAGCAGTCAAAGCGGGGGTGATGAAAAACTGTTTTTT. It codes for CASSQSGGDEKLFF.

J is TRBJ2-3 and V is TRBV5-1; D is perhaps TRBD2 (5 bases). V was cut by 5 bases and J by 6 bases, with 16 bases left in between. The CDR3 length is 14 residues. Germline assignment: CDR1 SGHRS and CDR2 YFSETQ. The CDR3 DNA reads as TGCGCCAGCAGGTTTGAGGGCCGCCGGGATACGCAGTATTTT. This gives the protein CASRFEGRRDTQYF.

The chain has TRBV2 and TRBJ2-1; TRBD2 matches 8 bases. V was pared by 6 bases and J by 6 bases, with 13 bases of the junction left unmatched. Germline V CDR1 and CDR2: SNHLY, FYNNEI. This CDR3 contains 16 residues. The DNA of the CDR3 is TGTGCCAGCAGGAAAGCCGGACTAGCCGTCCCCAATGAGCAGTTCTTC. Its translation is CASRKAGLAVPNEQFF.

The rearrangement joins TRBV18 to TRBJ2-5; D is perhaps TRBD2 (5 bases). In germline, CDR1 is KGHSH, CDR2 LQKENI. This CDR3 spans 12 amino acids. Trimming stripped 3 bases from V and 3 bases from J, with 5 bases between. The CDR3 here is CASSPGEETQYF. The DNA of the CDR3 is TGTGCCAGCTCACCCGGGGAAGAGACCCAGTACTTC.

In this sample, this clone turned up many times. The gene calls are TRBV10-3 and TRBJ2-1, with 9 positions matching TRBD1. V lost 4 bases to trimming and J lost 9 bases; unmatched junction nucleotides: 1. Germline lookup yields CDR1 ENHRY and CDR2 SYGVKD. The CDR3 length is 12 residues. The CDR3 sequence is CAISAQGAEQFF. CDR3 bases: TGTGCCATCAGTGCACAGGGGGCTGAGCAGTTCTTC.

The rearrangement joins TRBV19 to TRBJ2-1, with 7 positions matching TRBD2. CDR3 length: 13 residues. V was clipped by 4 bases and J by 7 bases; unmatched bases: 4. Germline V lookup: CDR1 LNHDA, CDR2 SQIVND (reference sequence). CDR3 sequence (DNA): TGTGCCAGTAGTAGGGGACTACAAAATGAGCAGTTCTTC. As protein: CASSRGLQNEQFF.

The chain couples TRBV10-3 to TRBJ2-5; TRBD1 matches 11 bases. Per the germline V gene, CDR1 is ENHRY and CDR2 is SYGVKD. The CDR3 is 17 residues long. V was clipped by 0 bases and J by 3 bases; unmatched bases: 6. CDR3 DNA: TGTGCCATCAGTGAGTCCAGGACAGGGGGCGTCGAAGAGACCCAGTACTTC. Its translation is CAISESRTGGVEETQYF.

This chain uses TRBV4-1 with TRBJ2-2, with 14 bases fitting TRBD2. The CDR3 is 19 residues long. J was trimmed by 6 bases and V by 2 bases; bases with no gene match: 11. Germline values: CDR1 MGHRA, CDR2 YSYEKL. CDR3 sequence (DNA): TGCGCCAGCAGCCAACTCCACGGGACTAGCGGGAGATCGTCCGGGGAGCTGTTTTTT. Translated, it gives CASSQLHGTSGRSSGELFF.

This clone was counted once. This sequence joins TRBV19 and TRBJ2-1, with 8 bases matching TRBD1. The CDR3 length is 13 residues. Germline V lookup: CDR1 LNHDA, CDR2 SQIVND (reference sequence). V trimming: 6 bases; J trimming: 15 bases; junction bases outside the gene matches: 13. This chain's CDR3 is CASRPTGDVFWFF. CDR3 in DNA: TGTGCCAGTAGACCGACAGGGGACGTCTTTTGGTTCTTC.